The TCR beta chain under discussion was sequenced for a study of Ad26.COV2.S vaccination and SARS-CoV-2 variants. Across the whole study: Among those in the COV1001 Ad26.COV2.S trial arm was the donor.

The protocol was immunoSEQ multiplex PCR, while the TCRdb copy is restricted to in-frame clones and leaves out a portion. Among about 380,000 clones listed, under 90% were seen once. General study points: Reportedly, after vaccination the spike-specific CD8+ and CD4+ T cell responses displayed substantial breadth. Breadth measured for non-spike TCRs was similar across vaccine and placebo recipients.

Stated treatment: about 20 received Ad26.COV2.S at low or high dose, single or two shots; five or six received placebo; per-sample allocation not given. Specimen acquisition occurred on day 63 following the initial vaccine or placebo injection. Vaccine was an Ad26 vector expressing Wuhan-strain SARS-CoV-2 spike. In this sample, this clone turned up a few times. Its antigen is unidentified. The CDR3 spans 14 residues. Trimming shortened V by 3 bases and J by 2 bases, and 10 bases separated the two germline ends. From germline, CDR1 is SNHLY and CDR2 FYNNEI. The sequence was collected from a person aged 18-65 years who received the Ad26.COV2.S COVID-19 vaccine or a placebo. Sequences were derived from peripheral blood, sampled in a trial of Ad26.COV2.S vaccine versus placebo. This chain connects TRBV2 to TRBJ2-5; D tentatively reads TRBD1 or TRBD2 (5 bases each). CDR3 nucleotides: TGTGCCAGCAGTGAGAGGGGCAGGCAAGAGACCCAGTACTTC. It is translated as CASSERGRQETQYF. The whole variable domain, filled in from reference TRBV2 and TRBJ2-5, reads EPEVTQTPSHQVTQMGQEVILRCVPISNHLYFYWYRQILGQKVEFLVSFYNNEISEKSEIFDDQFSVERPDGSNFTLKIRSTKLEDSAMYFCASSERGRQETQYFGPGTRLLVL.